These T cell receptor beta chains were read from a single sample in a study of T-cell reconstitution after alpha-beta-depleted transplantation in children. TCRdb reprocessed the PCR reads via MiXCR and lists one record per CDR3 protein. The sample contains 610,000 or so distinct CDR3 sequences, about a quarter of which appear only once. Sample: PBMCs, taken before TCRalphabeta/CD19-depleted stem cell transplant. The source of these receptors is a boy less than two years old with Wiskott-Aldrich syndrome, due to receive a stem cell transplant. Each CDR3 is given with its conserved first and last residue. D genes are given only for firm matches. Clone sizes are given selectively: once, few, many, or a class where the clone is expanded.

TRBV2	.	.	TRBJ2-5	TGTGCCAGCAAACAGGGCGAGACCCAGTCCTTC	CASKQGETQSF
TRBV6-5	once	TRBD2	TRBJ2-2	TGTGCCAGCAGTTACCTGACTTGCGGGAGGGCCGGGACCGGGGAGCTGTTTTTT	CASSYLTCGRAGTGELFF
TRBV20-1	few	TRBD2	TRBJ2-2	TGCAGTGCCTTCAAATCTGGCGGGAGTGTTACCGGGGAGCTGTTTTTT	CSAFKSGGSVTGELFF
TRBV2	.	TRBD2	TRBJ2-3	TGTGCCAGCAGTGAAAGTGGTGCTAGCGGGTATGTTACAGATACGCAGTATTTT	CASSESGASGYVTDTQYF
TRBV7-2	few	TRBD2	TRBJ2-1	TGTGCCAGCAGCTCGGACCTAGCGGGCTCCTACAATGAGCAGTTCTTC	CASSSDLAGSYNEQFF
TRBV5-1	.	TRBD2	TRBJ2-3	TGCGCCAGCAGCTTCAGACTAGCGGGAGTTGATGCAGATACGCAGTATTTT	CASSFRLAGVDADTQYF
TRBV20-1	.	.	TRBJ2-1	TGCAGTGCCAGTCGCGGGACCCCCCCCTACAATGAGCAGTTCTTC	CSASRGTPPYNEQFF
TRBV25-1	.	.	TRBJ1-6	TGTGCCAGCAGTGCGGTCTCGGGCCCGGCGGATTCACCCCTCCACTTT	CASSAVSGPADSPLHF
TRBV3-1	.	.	TRBJ2-4	TGTGCCAGCAGCCAGAGGGGACGGGGGCAAAACATTCAGTACTTC	CASSQRGRGQNIQYF
TRBV12-3/TRBV12-4	.	.	TRBJ2-2	TGTGCCAGCAGTTTAGGGACAGTCTCCGGGGAGCTGTTTTTT	CASSLGTVSGELFF
TRBV4-2	.	.	TRBJ2-7	TGTGCCAGCAGCCAAGATCTGGGCTCGGGCGAGCAGTACTTC	CASSQDLGSGEQYF
TRBV10-3	.	.	TRBJ2-5	TGTGCCATCAGTGAGGCAGGGAGGTTAGAGACCCAGTACTTC	CAISEAGRLETQYF
TRBV24-1	few	TRBD2	TRBJ2-1	TGTGCCACCAGTGAGGCTAGCGGTATAGTATACAATGAGCAGTTCTTC	CATSEASGIVYNEQFF
TRBV7-2	few	.	TRBJ1-5	TGTGCCAGCAGCTTAGATTGGGCCTTCAATCAGCCCCAGCATTTT	CASSLDWAFNQPQHF
TRBV7-6	few	.	TRBJ1-1	TGTGCCAGCAGCTTGAGAGGGGGGGGCACTGAAGCTTTCTTT	CASSLRGGGTEAFF
TRBV29-1	.	.	TRBJ2-1	TGCAGCGTTGAAAGTGAGAGGGATGAGCAGTTCTTC	CSVESERDEQFF
TRBV20-1	.	TRBD2	TRBJ2-3	TGCAGCAGTGCTAGACGGCTAGCGGGAGTTCAGACAGATACGCAGTATTTT	CSSARRLAGVQTDTQYF
TRBV20-1	.	TRBD2	TRBJ2-5	TGCAGTGCTAGAGGGGGTGAGACTAGCGGGAGACACAAGACCCAGTACTTC	CSARGGETSGRHKTQYF